Listed below are T cell receptor beta chains from one sample, sequenced in a study of cytomegalovirus exposure and HLA in healthy donors. Method: immunoSEQ multiplex PCR; TCRdb's copy keeps in-frame clones and lacks some. The repertoire holds under 150,000 clones, with approximately 81% as singletons. The specimen was PBMCs. These TCRs come from a man aged 18 to 35 in good health and CMV-seronegative. CDR3s include the opening cysteine and the closing phenylalanine or tryptophan. The D gene is left open where the match is weak. Only part of the rows carry a size: once, few, many, or a class if the clone is expanded.

d_call	v_call	j_call	clone_size	cdr3_aa	cdr3_nt
TRBD2	TRBV9	TRBJ2-3	.	CASSLTGAGGLNTQYF	TGTGCCAGCAGCCTCACTGGAGCGGGGGGGCTTAATACGCAGTATTTT
.	TRBV15	TRBJ1-6	.	CATSRGRQESPLHF	TGTGCCACCAGCAGAGGGAGACAGGAATCACCCCTCCACTTT
.	TRBV28	TRBJ1-5	.	CASSPLGGQPQHF	TGTGCCAGCAGTCCATTAGGGGGTCAGCCCCAGCATTTT
.	TRBV15	TRBJ1-1	.	CATSRRRGFDTEAFF	TGTGCCACCAGCAGGAGGAGGGGATTCGACACTGAAGCTTTCTTT
.	TRBV5-4	TRBJ1-1	.	CASSLGQPLNTEAFF	TGTGCCAGCAGCTTGGGACAGCCCCTGAACACTGAAGCTTTCTTT
.	TRBV5-1	TRBJ2-7	few	CASSYPTGSSSYEQYF	TGCGCCAGCAGCTATCCTACAGGGTCTAGCTCCTACGAGCAGTACTTC
.	TRBV9	TRBJ1-2	.	CASSATVSQGYTF	TGTGCCAGCAGCGCGACAGTGTCTCAAGGCTACACCTTC
.	TRBV7-8	TRBJ1-5	.	CASSPKTEYSNQPQHF	TGTGCCAGCAGCCCTAAGACAGAGTATAGCAATCAGCCCCAGCATTTT
TRBD2	TRBV6-1	TRBJ2-1	.	CASHFVMGGADEQFF	TGTGCCAGCCACTTTGTTATGGGAGGGGCTGATGAGCAGTTCTTC
.	TRBV7-2	TRBJ2-7	.	CASSLDRTAPYEQYF	TGTGCCAGCAGCTTAGATCGGACAGCCCCCTACGAGCAGTACTTC
.	TRBV7-6	TRBJ1-1	.	CASSLYPDSEAFF	TGTGCCAGCAGCCTATACCCCGACAGTGAAGCTTTCTTT
.	TRBV9	TRBJ1-5	.	CASSGSQARGPQHF	TGTGCCAGCAGCGGATCACAGGCCCGTGGGCCCCAGCATTTT
TRBD1	TRBV5-6	TRBJ2-7	.	CASSLAGQGAVYEQYF	TGTGCCAGCAGCTTGGCGGGACAGGGGGCAGTGTACGAGCAGTACTTC
TRBD1	TRBV6-5	TRBJ1-6	.	CASSYSGQEDSPLHF	TGTGCCAGCAGTTACTCCGGACAGGAAGATTCACCCCTCCACTTT
TRBD1	TRBV5-1	TRBJ2-3	.	CASSIGQGGSTDTQYF	TGCGCCAGCAGCATCGGACAGGGGGGGAGCACAGATACGCAGTATTTT
TRBD1	TRBV25-1	TRBJ1-2	.	CASSDGQGAYYGYTF	TGTGCCAGCAGTGACGGACAGGGAGCATACTATGGCTACACCTTC
.	TRBV9	TRBJ1-1	.	CASSVAGNMNTEAFF	TGTGCCAGCAGCGTAGCAGGAAACATGAACACTGAAGCTTTCTTT
.	TRBV11-3	TRBJ1-4	.	CASSREGGKLFF	TGTGCCAGCAGCCGGGAAGGGGGAAAACTGTTTTTT
TRBD1	TRBV6-1	TRBJ2-5	.	CASSLQGLQETQYF	TGTGCCAGCAGTTTACAGGGGCTCCAAGAGACCCAGTACTTC
.	TRBV7-6	TRBJ1-6	.	CASSSRGGADSPLHF	TGTGCCAGCAGCTCCCGAGGGGGGGCGGATTCACCCCTCCACTTT
TRBD1	TRBV19	TRBJ1-2	.	CASSMRDRTHFYGYTF	TGTGCCAGTAGTATGAGGGACAGGACTCATTTCTATGGCTACACCTTC
.	TRBV10-3	TRBJ1-2	.	CAMAAATDYGYTF	TGTGCCATGGCGGCCGCAACGGACTATGGCTACACCTTC
.	TRBV5-4	TRBJ2-2	.	CASSSSGWSGELFF	TGTGCCAGCAGCTCTTCGGGTTGGTCCGGGGAGCTGTTTTTT
.	TRBV5-1	TRBJ1-1	.	CASSLGPLNTEAFF	TGCGCCAGCAGCTTGGGGCCGTTGAACACTGAAGCTTTCTTT
.	TRBV5-4	TRBJ1-1	.	CASSEGGSGNTEAFF	TGTGCCAGCAGCGAGGGGGGGTCGGGAAACACTGAAGCTTTCTTT
.	TRBV19	TRBJ2-7	.	CASSPQVNSYEQYF	TGTGCCAGTAGTCCCCAGGTCAACTCCTACGAGCAGTACTTC
.	TRBV25-1	TRBJ2-4	.	CASRADTGNRNIQYF	TGTGCCAGCAGAGCAGACACAGGGAATCGGAACATTCAGTACTTC